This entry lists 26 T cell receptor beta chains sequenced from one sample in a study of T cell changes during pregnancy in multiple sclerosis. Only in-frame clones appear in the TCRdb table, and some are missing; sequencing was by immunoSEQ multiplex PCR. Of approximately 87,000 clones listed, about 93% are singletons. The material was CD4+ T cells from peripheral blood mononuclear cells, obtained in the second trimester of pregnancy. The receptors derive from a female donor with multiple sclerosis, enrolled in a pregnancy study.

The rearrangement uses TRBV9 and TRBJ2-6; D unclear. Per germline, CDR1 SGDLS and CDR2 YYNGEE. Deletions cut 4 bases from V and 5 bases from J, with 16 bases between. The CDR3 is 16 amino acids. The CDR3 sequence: CASSLGPPLWANVLTF. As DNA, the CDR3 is TGTGCCAGCAGCCTCGGTCCGCCTCTCTGGGCCAACGTCCTGACTTTC.

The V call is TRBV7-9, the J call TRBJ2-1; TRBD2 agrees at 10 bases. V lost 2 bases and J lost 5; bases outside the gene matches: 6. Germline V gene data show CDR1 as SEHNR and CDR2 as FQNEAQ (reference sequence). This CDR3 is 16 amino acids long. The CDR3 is CASSLRLAGADNEQFF. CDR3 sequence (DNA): TGTGCCAGCAGCTTAAGGCTAGCGGGAGCAGACAATGAGCAGTTCTTC.

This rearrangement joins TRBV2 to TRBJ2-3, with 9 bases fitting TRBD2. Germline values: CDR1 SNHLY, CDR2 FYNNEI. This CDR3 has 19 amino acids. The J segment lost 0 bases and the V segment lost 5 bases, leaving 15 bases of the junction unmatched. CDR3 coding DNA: TGTGCCAGCAGTCTTGAGAGCGGGAGGCCCCTTTCTAGCACAGATACGCAGTATTTT. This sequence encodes CASSLESGRPLSSTDTQYF.

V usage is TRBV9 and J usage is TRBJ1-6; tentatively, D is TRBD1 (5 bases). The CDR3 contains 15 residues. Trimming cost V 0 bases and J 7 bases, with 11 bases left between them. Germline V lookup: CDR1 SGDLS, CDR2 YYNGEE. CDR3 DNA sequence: TGTGCCAGCAGCGTAGATGGGGCAGGGAATTCACCCCTCCACTTT. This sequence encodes CASSVDGAGNSPLHF.

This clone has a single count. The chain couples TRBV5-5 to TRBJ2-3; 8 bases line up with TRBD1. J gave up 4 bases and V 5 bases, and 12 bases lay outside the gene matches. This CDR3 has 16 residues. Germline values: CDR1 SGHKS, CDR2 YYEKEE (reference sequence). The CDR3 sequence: CASSKYDRGYADTQYF. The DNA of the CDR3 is TGTGCCAGCAGTAAGTACGACAGGGGATACGCAGATACGCAGTATTTT.

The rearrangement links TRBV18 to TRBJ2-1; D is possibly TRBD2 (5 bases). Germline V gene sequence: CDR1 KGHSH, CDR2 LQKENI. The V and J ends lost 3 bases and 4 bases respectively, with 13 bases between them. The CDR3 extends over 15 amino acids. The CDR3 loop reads CASSPKWGEYNEQFF. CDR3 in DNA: TGTGCCAGCTCACCTAAGTGGGGAGAATACAATGAGCAGTTCTTC. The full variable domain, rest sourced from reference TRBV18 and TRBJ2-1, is NAGVMQNPRHLVRRRGQEARLRCSPMKGHSHVYWYRQLPEEGLKFMVYLQKENIIDESGMPKERFSAEFPKEGPSILRIQQVVRGDSAAYFCASSPKWGEYNEQFFGPGTRLTVL.

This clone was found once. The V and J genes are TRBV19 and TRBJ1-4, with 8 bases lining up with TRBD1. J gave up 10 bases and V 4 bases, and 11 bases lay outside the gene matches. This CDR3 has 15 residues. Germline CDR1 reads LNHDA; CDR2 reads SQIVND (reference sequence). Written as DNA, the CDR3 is TGTGCCAGTAGTACAAAGACAGGGGTGGTGTCAAAACTGTTTTTT. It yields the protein CASSTKTGVVSKLFF.

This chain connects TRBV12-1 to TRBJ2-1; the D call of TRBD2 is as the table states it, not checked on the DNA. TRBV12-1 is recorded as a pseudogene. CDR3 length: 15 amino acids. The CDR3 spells CASSIVAGGFNEQFF. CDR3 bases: TGTGCCAGCAGCATTGTAGCGGGAGGCTTTAATGAGCAGTTCTTC.

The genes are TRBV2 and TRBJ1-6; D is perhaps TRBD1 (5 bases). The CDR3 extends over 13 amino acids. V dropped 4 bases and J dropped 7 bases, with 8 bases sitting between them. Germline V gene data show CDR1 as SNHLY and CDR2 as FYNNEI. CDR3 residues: CASSGQINSPLHF. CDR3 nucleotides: TGTGCCAGCAGTGGACAGATCAATTCACCCCTCCACTTT.

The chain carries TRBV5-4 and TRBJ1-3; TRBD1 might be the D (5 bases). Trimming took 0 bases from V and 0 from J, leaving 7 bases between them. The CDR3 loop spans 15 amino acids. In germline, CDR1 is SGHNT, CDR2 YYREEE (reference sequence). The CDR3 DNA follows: TGTGCCAGCAGCTTGGGGGGCCACTCTGGAAACACCATATATTTT. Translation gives CASSLGGHSGNTIYF. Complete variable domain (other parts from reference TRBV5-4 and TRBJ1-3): ETGVTQSPTHLIKTRGQQVTLRCSSQSGHNTVSWYQQALGQGPQFIFQYYREEENGRGNFPPRFSGLQFPNYSSELNVNALELDDSALYLCASSLGGHSGNTIYFGEGSWLTVV.

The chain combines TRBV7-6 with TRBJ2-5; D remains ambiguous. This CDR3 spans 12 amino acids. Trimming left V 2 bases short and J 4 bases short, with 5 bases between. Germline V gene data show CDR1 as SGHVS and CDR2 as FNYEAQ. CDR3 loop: CASSLYRETQYF. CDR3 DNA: TGTGCCAGCAGCTTATATAGAGAGACCCAGTACTTC.

The CDR3 is CASSPGQFPQETQYF. The CDR3 bases are TGTGCCAGCAGCCCCGGACAGTTTCCTCAAGAGACCCAGTACTTC. The chain recombines TRBV14 with TRBJ2-5, with D maybe TRBD1 (6 bases). The germline CDR1 and CDR2 sequences are SGHDN and FVKESK. This CDR3 comprises 15 residues. Trimming removed 4 bases from V and 2 bases from J, with 14 bases in between. The full variable domain, completed using reference TRBV14 and TRBJ2-5, is EAGVTQFPSHSVIEKGQTVTLRCDPISGHDNLYWYRRVMGKEIKFLLHFVKESKQDESGMPNNRFLAERTGGTYSTLKVQPAELEDSGVYFCASSPGQFPQETQYFGPGTRLLVL.

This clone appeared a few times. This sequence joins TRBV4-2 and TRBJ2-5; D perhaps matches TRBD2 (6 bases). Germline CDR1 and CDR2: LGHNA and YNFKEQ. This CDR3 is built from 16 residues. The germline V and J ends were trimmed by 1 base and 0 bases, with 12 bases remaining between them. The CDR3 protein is CASSQASAGHQETQYF. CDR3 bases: TGTGCCAGCAGCCAAGCCTCCGCGGGGCACCAAGAGACCCAGTACTTC.

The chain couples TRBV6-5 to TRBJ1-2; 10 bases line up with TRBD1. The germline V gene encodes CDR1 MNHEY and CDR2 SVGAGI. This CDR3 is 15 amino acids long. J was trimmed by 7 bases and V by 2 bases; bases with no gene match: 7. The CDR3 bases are TGTGCCAGCAGTTACCGGGGACAGGGGTTAGGTGGCTACACCTTC. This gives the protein CASSYRGQGLGGYTF.

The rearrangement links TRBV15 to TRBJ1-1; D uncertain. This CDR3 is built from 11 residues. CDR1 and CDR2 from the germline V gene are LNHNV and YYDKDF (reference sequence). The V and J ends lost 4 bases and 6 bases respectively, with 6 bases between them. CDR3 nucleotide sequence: TGTGCCACCAGCATAAGAGCTGAAGCTTTCTTT. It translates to CATSIRAEAFF.

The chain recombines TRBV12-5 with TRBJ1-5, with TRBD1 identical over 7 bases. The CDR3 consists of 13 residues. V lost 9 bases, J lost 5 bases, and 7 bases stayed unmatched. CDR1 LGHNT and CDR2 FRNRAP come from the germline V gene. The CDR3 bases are TGTGCTAGCGCGACAGGGACGGATCAGCCCCAGCATTTT. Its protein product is CASATGTDQPQHF.

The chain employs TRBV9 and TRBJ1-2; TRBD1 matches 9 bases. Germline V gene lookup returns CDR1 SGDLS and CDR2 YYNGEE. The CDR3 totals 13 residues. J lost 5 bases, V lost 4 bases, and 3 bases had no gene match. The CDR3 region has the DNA TGTGCCAGCAGCCGGGACAGGGAGTATGGCTACACCTTC. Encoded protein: CASSRDREYGYTF.

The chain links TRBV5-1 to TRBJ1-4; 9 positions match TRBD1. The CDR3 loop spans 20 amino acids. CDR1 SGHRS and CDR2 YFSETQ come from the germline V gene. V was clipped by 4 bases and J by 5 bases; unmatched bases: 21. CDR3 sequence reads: CASSLLPGQGISQPNEKLFF. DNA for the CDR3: TGCGCCAGCAGCCTACTACCGGGACAGGGAATATCACAACCGAATGAAAAACTGTTTTTT.

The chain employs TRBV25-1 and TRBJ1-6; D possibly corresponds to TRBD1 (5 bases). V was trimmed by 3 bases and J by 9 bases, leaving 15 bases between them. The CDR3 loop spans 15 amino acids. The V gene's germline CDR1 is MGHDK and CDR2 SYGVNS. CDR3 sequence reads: CASSDPGGAGSPLHF. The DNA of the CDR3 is TGTGCCAGCAGTGACCCCGGAGGGGCGGGTTCACCCCTCCACTTT.

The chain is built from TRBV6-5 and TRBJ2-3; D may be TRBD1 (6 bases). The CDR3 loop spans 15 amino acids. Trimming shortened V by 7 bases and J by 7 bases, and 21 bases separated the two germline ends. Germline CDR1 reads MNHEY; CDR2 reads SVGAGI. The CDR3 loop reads CASTQGGLGRNTQYF. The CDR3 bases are TGTGCCAGCACTCAAGGGGGTTTGGGGAGAAATACGCAGTATTTT.

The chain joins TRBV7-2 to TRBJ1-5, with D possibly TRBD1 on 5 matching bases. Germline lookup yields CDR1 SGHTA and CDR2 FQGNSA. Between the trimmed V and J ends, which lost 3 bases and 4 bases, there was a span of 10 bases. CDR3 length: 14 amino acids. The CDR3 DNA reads TGTGCCAGCAGCTTTGTCGGGGGGAATCAGCCCCAGCATTTT. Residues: CASSFVGGNQPQHF.

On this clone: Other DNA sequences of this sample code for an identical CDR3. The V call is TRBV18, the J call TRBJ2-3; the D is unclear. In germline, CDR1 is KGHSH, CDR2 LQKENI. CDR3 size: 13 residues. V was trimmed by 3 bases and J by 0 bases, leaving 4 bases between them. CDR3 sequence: CASSPPSTDTQYF. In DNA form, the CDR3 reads TGTGCCAGCTCACCCCCTAGCACAGATACGCAGTATTTT. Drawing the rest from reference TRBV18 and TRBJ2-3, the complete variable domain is NAGVMQNPRHLVRRRGQEARLRCSPMKGHSHVYWYRQLPEEGLKFMVYLQKENIIDESGMPKERFSAEFPKEGPSILRIQQVVRGDSAAYFCASSPPSTDTQYFGPGTRLTVL.

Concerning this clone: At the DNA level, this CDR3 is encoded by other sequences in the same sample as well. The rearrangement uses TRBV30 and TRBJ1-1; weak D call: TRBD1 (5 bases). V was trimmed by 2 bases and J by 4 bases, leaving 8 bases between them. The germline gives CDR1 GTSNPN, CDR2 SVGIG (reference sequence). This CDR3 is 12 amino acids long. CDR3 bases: TGTGCCTGGAGTCCGGGGGGCACTGAAGCTTTCTTT. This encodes CAWSPGGTEAFF.

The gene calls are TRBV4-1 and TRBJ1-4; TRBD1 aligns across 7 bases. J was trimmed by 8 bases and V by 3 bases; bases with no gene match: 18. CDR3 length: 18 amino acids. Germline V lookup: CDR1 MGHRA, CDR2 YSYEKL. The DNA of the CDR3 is TGCGCCAGCAGCCATGACACACCATCGGGACAGAATAGCGAAAAACTGTTTTTT. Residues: CASSHDTPSGQNSEKLFF.

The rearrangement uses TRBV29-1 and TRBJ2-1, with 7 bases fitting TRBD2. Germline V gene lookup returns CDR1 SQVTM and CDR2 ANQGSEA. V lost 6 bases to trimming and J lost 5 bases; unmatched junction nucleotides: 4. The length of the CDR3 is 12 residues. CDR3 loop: CSVFLADNEQFF. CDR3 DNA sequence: TGCAGCGTATTTCTAGCGGACAATGAGCAGTTCTTC.

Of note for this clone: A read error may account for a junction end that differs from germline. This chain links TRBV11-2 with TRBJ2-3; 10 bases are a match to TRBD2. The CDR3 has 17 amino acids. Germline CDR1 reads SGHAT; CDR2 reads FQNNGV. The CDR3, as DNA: TGTGCCAGCAGCCTAGACGAAGCGGGAGGGCCGACAGATACGCAGTATTTT. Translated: CASSLDEAGGPTDTQYF.